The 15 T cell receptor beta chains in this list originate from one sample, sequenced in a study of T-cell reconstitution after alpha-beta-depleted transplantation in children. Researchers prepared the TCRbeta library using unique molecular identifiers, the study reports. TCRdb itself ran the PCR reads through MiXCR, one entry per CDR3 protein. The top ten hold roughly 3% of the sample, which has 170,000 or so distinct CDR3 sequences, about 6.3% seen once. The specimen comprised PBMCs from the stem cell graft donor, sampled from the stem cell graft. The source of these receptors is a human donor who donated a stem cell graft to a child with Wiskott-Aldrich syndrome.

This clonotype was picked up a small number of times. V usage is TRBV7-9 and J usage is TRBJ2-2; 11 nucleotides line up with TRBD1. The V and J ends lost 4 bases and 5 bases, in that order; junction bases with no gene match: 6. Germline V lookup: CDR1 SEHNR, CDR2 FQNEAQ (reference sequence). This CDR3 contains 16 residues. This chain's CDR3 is CASSSRTGGSTGELFF. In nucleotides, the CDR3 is TGTGCCAGCAGCTCCCGGACAGGGGGCTCTACCGGGGAGCTGTTTTTT. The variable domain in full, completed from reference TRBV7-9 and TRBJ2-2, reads DTGVSQNPRHKITKRGQNVTFRCDPISEHNRLYWYRQTLGQGPEFLTYFQNEAQLEKSRLLSDRFSAERPKGSFSTLEIQRTEQGDSAMYLCASSSRTGGSTGELFFGEGSRLTVL.

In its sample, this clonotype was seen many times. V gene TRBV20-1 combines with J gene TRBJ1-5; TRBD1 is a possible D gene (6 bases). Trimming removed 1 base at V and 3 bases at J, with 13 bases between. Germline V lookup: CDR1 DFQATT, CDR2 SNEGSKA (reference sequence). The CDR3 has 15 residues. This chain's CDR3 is CSARAGAGYNQPQHF. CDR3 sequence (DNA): TGCAGTGCTAGAGCGGGGGCGGGGTACAATCAGCCCCAGCATTTT.

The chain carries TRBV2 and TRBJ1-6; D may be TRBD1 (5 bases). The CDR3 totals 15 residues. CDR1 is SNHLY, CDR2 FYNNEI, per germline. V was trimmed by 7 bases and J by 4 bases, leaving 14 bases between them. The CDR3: CASTLDSTYNSPLHF. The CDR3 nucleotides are TGTGCCAGCACCCTAGACAGCACTTATAATTCACCCCTCCACTTT.

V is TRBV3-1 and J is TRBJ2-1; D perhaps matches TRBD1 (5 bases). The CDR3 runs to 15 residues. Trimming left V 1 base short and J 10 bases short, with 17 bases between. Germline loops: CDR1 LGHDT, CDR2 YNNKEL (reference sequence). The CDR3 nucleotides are TGTGCCAGCAGCCAAGCTCCCCCCCCCCGACAGGAGCAGTTCTTC. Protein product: CASSQAPPPRQEQFF.

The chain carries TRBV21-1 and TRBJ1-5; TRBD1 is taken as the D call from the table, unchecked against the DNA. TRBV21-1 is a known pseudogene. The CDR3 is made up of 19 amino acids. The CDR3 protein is CASRTEIGQPWAINQPQHF. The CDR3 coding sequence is TGTGCCAGCAGAACAGAAATAGGACAGCCTTGGGCAATTAATCAGCCCCAGCATTTT.

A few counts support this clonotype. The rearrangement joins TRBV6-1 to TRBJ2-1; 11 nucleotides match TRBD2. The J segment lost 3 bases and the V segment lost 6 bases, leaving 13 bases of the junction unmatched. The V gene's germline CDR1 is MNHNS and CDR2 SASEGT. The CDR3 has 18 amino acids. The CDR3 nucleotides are TGTGCCAGCAGAAAGGGGGGTAGCGGGAGGGCCCTCTACAATGAGCAGTTCTTC. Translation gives CASRKGGSGRALYNEQFF.

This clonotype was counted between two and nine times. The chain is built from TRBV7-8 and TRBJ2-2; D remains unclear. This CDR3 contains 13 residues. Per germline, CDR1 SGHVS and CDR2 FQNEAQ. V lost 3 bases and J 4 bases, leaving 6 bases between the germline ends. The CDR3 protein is CASSFTFTGELFF. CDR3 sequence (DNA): TGTGCCAGCAGCTTCACGTTCACCGGGGAGCTGTTTTTT. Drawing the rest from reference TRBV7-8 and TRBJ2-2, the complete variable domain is GAGVSQSPRYKVAKRGQDVALRCDPISGHVSLFWYQQALGQGPEFLTYFQNEAQLDKSGLPSDRFFAERPEGSVSTLKIQRTQQEDSAVYLCASSFTFTGELFFGEGSRLTVL.

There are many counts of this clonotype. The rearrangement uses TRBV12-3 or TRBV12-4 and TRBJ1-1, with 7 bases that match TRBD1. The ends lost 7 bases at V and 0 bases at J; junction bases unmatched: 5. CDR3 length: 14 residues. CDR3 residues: CASTTRGLNTEAFF. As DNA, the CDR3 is TGTGCCAGCACTACCAGGGGGTTGAACACTGAAGCTTTCTTT.

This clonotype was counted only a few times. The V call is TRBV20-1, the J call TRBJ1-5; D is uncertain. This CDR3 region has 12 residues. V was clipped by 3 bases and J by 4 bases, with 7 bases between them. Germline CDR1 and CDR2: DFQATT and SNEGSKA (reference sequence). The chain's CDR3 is CSARDRNQPQHF. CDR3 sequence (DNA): TGCAGTGCTAGGGATAGAAATCAGCCCCAGCATTTT.

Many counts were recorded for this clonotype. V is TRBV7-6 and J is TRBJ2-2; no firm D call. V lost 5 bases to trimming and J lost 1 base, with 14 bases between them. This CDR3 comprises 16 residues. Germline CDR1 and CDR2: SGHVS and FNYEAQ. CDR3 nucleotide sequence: TGTGCCAGCAGCCGACAAAGACACATGAACACCGGGGAGCTGTTTTTT. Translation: CASSRQRHMNTGELFF.

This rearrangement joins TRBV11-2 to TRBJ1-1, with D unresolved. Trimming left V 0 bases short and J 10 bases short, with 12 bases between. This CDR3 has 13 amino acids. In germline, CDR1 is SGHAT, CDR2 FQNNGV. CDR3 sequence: CASSLDRLSGAFF. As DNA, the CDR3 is TGTGCCAGCAGCTTAGATCGACTTAGTGGAGCTTTCTTT.

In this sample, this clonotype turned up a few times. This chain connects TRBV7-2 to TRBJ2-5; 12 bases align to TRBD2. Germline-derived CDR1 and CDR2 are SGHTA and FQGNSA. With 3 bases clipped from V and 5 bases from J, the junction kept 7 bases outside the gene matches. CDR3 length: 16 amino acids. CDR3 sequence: CASSLPGLAGVETQYF. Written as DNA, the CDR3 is TGTGCCAGCAGCTTGCCGGGACTAGCGGGTGTGGAGACCCAGTACTTC.

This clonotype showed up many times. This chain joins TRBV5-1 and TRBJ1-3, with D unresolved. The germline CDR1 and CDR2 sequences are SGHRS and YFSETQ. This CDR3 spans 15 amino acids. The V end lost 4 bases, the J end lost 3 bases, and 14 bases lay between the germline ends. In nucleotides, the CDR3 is TGCGCCAGCAGCCACCCGACAAGCGGTGGAAACACCATATATTTT. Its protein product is CASSHPTSGGNTIYF. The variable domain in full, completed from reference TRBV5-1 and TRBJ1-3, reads KAGVTQTPRYLIKTRGQQVTLSCSPISGHRSVSWYQQTPGQGLQFLFEYFSETQRNKGNFPGRFSGRQFSNSRSEMNVSTLELGDSALYLCASSHPTSGGNTIYFGEGSWLTVV.

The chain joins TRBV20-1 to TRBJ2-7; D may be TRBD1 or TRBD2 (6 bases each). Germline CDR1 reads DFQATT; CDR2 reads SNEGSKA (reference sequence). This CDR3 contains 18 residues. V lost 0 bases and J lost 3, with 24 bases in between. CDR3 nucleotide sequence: TGCAGTGCTAGAGATTTTTGGCGGGGACACGGAACAGGCTACGAGCAGTACTTC. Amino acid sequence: CSARDFWRGHGTGYEQYF.

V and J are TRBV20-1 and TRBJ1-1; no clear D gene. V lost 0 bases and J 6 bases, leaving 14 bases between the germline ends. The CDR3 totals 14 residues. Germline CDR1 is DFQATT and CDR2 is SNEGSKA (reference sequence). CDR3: CSARDSRRSSEAFF. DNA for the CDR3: TGCAGTGCTAGAGATTCCCGACGATCTTCTGAAGCTTTCTTT.